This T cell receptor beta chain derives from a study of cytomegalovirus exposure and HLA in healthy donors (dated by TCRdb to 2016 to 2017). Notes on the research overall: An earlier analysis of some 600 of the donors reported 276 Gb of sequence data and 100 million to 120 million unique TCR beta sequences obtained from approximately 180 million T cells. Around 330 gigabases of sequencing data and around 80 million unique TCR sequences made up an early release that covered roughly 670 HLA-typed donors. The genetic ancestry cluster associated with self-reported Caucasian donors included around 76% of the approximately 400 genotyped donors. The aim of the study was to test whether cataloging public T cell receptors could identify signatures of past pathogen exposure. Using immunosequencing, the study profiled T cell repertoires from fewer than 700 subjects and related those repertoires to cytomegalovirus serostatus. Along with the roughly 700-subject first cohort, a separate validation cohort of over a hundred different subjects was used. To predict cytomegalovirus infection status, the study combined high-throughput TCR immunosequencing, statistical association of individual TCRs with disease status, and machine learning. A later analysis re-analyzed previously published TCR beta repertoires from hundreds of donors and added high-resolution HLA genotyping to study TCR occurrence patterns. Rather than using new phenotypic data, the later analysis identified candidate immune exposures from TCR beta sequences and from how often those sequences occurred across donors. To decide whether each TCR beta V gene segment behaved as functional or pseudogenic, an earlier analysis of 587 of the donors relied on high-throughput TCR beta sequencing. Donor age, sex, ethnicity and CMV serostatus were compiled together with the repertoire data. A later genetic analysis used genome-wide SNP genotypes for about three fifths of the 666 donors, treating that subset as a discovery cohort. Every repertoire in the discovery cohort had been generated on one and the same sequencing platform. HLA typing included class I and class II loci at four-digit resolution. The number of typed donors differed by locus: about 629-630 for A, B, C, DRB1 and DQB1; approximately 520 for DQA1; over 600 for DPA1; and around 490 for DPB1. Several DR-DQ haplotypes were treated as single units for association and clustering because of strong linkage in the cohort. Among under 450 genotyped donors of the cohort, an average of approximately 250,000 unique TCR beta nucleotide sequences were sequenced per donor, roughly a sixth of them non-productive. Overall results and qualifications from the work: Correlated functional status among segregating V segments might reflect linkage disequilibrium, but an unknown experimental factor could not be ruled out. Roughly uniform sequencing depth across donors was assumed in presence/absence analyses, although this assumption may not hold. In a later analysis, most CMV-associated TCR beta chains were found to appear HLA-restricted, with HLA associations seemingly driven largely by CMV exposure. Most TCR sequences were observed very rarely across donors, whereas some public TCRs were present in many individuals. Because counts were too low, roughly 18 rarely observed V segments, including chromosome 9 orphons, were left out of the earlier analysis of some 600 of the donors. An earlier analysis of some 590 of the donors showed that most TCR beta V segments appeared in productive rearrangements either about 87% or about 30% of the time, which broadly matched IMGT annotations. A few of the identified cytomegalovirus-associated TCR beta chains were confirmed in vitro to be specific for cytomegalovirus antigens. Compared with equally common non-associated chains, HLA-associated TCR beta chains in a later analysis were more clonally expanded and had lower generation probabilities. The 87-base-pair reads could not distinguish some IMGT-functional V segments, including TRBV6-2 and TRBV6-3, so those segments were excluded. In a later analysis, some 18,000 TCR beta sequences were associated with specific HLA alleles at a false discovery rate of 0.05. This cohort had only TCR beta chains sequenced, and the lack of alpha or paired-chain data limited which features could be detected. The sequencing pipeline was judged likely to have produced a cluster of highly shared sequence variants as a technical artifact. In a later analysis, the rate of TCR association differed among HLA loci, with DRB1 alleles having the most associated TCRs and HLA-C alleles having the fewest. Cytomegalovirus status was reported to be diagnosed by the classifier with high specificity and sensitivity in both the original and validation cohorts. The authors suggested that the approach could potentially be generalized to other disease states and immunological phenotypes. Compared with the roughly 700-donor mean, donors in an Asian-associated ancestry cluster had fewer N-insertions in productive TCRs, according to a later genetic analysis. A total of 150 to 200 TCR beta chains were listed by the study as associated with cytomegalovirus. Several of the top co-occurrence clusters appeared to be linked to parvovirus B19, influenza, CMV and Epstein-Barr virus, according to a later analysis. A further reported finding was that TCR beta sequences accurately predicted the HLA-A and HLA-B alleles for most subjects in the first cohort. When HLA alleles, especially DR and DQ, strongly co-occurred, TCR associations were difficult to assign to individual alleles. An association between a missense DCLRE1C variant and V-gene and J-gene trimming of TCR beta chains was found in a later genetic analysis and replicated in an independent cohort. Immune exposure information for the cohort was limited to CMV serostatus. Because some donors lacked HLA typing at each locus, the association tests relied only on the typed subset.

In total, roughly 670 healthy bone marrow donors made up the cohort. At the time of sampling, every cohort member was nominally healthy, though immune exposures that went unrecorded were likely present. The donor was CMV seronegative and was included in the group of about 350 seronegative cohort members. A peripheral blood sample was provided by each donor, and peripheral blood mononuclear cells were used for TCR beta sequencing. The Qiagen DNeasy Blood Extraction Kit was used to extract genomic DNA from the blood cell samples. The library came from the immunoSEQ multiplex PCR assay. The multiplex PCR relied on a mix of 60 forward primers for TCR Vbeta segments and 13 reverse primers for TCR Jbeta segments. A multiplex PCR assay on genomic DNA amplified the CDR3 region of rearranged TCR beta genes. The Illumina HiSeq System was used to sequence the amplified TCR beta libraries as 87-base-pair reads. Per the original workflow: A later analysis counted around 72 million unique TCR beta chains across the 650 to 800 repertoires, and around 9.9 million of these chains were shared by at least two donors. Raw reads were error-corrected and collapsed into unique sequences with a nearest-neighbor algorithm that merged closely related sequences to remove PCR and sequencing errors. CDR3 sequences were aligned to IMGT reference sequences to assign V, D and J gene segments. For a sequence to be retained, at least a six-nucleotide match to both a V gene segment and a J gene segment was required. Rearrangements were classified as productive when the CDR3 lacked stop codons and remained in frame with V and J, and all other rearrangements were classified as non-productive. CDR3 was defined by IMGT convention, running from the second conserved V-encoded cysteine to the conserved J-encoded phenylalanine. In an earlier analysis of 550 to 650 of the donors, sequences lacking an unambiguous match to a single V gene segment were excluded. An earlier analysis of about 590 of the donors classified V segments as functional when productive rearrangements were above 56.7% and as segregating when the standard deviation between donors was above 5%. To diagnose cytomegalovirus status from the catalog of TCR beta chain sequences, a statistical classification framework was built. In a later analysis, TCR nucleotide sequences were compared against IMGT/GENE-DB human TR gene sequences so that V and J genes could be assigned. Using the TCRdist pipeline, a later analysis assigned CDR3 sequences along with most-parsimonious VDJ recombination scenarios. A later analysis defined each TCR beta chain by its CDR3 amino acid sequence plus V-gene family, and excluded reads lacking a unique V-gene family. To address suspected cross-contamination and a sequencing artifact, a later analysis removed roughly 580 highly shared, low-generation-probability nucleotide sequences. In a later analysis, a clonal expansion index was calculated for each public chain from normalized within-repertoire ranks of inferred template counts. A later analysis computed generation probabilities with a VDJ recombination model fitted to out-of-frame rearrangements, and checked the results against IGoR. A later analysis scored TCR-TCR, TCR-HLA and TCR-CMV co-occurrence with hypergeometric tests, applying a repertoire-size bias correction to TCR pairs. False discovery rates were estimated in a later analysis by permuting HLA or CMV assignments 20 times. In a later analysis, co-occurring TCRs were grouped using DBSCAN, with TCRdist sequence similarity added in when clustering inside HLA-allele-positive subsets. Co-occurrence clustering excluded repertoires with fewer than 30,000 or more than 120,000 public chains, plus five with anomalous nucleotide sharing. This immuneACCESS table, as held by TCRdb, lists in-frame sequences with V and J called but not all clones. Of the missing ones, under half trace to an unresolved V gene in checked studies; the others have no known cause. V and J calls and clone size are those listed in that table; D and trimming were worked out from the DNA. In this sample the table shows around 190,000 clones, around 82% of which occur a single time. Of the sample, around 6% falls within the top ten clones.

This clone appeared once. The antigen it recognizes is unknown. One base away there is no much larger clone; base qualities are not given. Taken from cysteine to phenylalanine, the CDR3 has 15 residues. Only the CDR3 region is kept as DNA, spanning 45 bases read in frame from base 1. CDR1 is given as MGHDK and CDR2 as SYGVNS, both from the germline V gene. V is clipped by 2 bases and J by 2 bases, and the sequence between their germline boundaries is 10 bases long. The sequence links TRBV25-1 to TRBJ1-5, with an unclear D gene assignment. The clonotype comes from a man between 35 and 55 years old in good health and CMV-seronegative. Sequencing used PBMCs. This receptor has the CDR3 CASSEGGWGNQPQHF. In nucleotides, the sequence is TGTGCCAGCAGTGAAGGCGGGTGGGGCAATCAGCCCCAGCATTTT. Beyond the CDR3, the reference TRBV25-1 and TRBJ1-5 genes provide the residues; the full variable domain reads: EADIYQTPRYLVIGTGKKITLECSQTMGHDKMYWYQQDPGMELHLIHYSYGVNSTEKGDLSSESTVSRIRTEHFPLTLESARPSHTSQYLCASSEGGWGNQPQHFGDGTRLSIL.